Sequencing of this T cell receptor (beta chain) was carried out in a study of T cells after yellow fever vaccination. TCRdb processed the 5' RACE reads anew with MiXCR; each CDR3 protein has one entry. The table records about 330,000 distinct CDR3 sequences, 4.1% of them present only once. Trimming stripped 8 bases from V and 6 bases from J, with 19 bases between. Germline V gene data show CDR1 as SNHLY and CDR2 as FYNNEI. The CDR3 loop spans 15 amino acids. This clonotype turned up a few times. The sequenced sample was PBMCs, obtained 5 days after the yellow fever booster vaccination. This TCR came from a man aged 18 to 29 who received the YFV17D yellow fever vaccine. The V gene is TRBV2, the J gene TRBJ2-2; D may correspond to TRBD1 or TRBD2 (5 bases each). CDR3 residues: CASGPGPQWAGELFF. CDR3 nucleotide sequence: TGTGCCAGCGGGCCGGGGCCGCAGTGGGCCGGGGAGCTGTTTTTT.